These T cell receptor beta chains were read from a single sample in a study of T-cell memory formation after mild COVID-19. A single record per CDR3 protein comes from TCRdb applying MiXCR to the 5' RACE reads. The sample includes 200,000 to 250,000 distinct CDR3 sequences, more than 25% of them seen just once. Input material: PBMCs or a T cell subset sorted from them (not recorded which). The receptors shown here come from an adult woman who had mild COVID-19 (a few samples of this study predate the infection). Cell type and time point are not known. CDR3s include the opening cysteine and the closing phenylalanine or tryptophan. A D gene is named only where the DNA matches it firmly. Size values are once, few and many counts, or a class for expanded clones, and some rows have none.

d_gene,j_gene,len,v_gene,abundance,CDR3aa,CDR3nt
-,TRBJ2-7,16,TRBV7-9,-,CASSLDFGQASYEQYF,TGTGCCAGCAGCTTAGACTTTGGGCAGGCCTCCTACGAGCAGTACTTC
-,TRBJ2-7,15,TRBV9,-,CASSVGSGSSYEQYF,TGTGCCAGCAGCGTAGGTTCAGGGAGCTCCTACGAGCAGTACTTC
TRBD2,TRBJ2-1,17,TRBV29-1,few,CSVAWERDFSSYNEQFF,TGCAGCGTTGCCTGGGAGCGGGACTTTAGCTCCTACAATGAGCAGTTCTTC
TRBD2,TRBJ2-1,15,TRBV7-3,-,CASSIAGTSRVEQFF,TGTGCCAGCAGCATAGCCGGGACTAGTAGAGTTGAGCAGTTCTTC
TRBD1,TRBJ1-5,12,TRBV12-3/TRBV12-4,-,CASRQGGQPQHF,TGTGCCAGCAGACAGGGGGGGCAGCCCCAGCATTTT
TRBD1,TRBJ1-1,20,TRBV7-9,-,CASSFRGWTPQGALGTEAFF,TGTGCCAGCAGCTTTCGAGGGTGGACCCCACAGGGGGCGCTAGGAACTGAAGCTTTCTTT
TRBD1,TRBJ2-2,14,TRBV7-3,few,CASSLGDSVRELFF,TGTGCCAGCAGCTTAGGGGACAGCGTTCGGGAGCTGTTTTTT
-,TRBJ1-4,12,TRBV5-1,-,CASSLTGEKLFF,TGCGCCAGCAGCTTGACAGGGGAAAAACTGTTTTTT
-,TRBJ1-5,16,TRBV5-6,few,CASSLSGRMRNQPQHF,TGTGCCAGCAGCTTGTCTGGACGTATGCGCAATCAGCCCCAGCATTTT
-,TRBJ2-3,12,TRBV24-1,few,CATSVGTDTQYF,TGTGCCACCAGTGTTGGTACAGATACGCAGTATTTT
-,TRBJ2-5,11,TRBV7-2,-,CASSPSVTQYF,TGTGCCAGCAGCCCCTCGGTGACCCAGTACTTC
-,TRBJ2-7,16,TRBV13,few,CASSPWVTRDKYEQYF,TGTGCCAGCAGCCCCTGGGTGACCCGGGACAAGTACGAGCAGTACTTC
-,TRBJ2-6,18,TRBV21-1,-,CASSKEGRGHSGANVLTF,TGTGCCAGCAGCAAAGAGGGCAGGGGCCACTCTGGGGCCAACGTCCTGACTTTC
-,TRBJ2-3,14,TRBV15,-,CATGSQRDTDTQYF,TGTGCCACCGGATCACAGAGAGACACAGATACGCAGTATTTT
TRBD1,TRBJ1-1,15,TRBV15,few,CATSRPRGANTEAFF,TGTGCCACCAGCCGGCCCAGGGGGGCGAACACTGAAGCTTTCTTT
TRBD2,TRBJ2-3,14,TRBV6-5,few,CASGTSGRGDTQYF,TGTGCCAGCGGGACTAGCGGGAGAGGAGATACGCAGTATTTT
TRBD1,TRBJ2-7,16,TRBV12-3/TRBV12-4,many,CASSLRWTGGYHEQYF,TGTGCCAGCAGTTTACGTTGGACAGGGGGATATCACGAGCAGTACTTC
-,TRBJ1-5,13,TRBV7-9,-,CASSLSGDQPQHF,TGTGCCAGCAGCTTATCAGGGGATCAGCCCCAGCATTTT
TRBD1,TRBJ1-1,14,TRBV7-9,few,CASIQGARDTEAFF,TGTGCCAGCATTCAGGGGGCGCGGGACACTGAAGCTTTCTTT
-,TRBJ2-3,14,TRBV6-5,-,CASSYRGSTDTQYF,TGTGCCAGCAGTTACAGGGGTAGCACAGATACGCAGTATTTT
TRBD1,TRBJ2-1,15,TRBV5-5,many,CASSQTGSLSNEQFF,TGTGCCAGCAGCCAGACAGGGAGTCTTAGCAATGAGCAGTTCTTC
-,TRBJ2-2,15,TRBV29-1,-,CSVQEARRPTGELFF,TGCAGCGTTCAAGAGGCCAGGAGACCCACCGGGGAGCTGTTTTTT
-,TRBJ2-5,13,TRBV3-1,many,CASSPGQQETQYF,TGTGCCAGCAGCCCCGGGCAACAAGAGACCCAGTACTTC
-,TRBJ1-5,17,TRBV27,few,CASSPLRQVYSNQPQHF,TGTGCCAGCAGTCCTCTCCGACAGGTGTATAGCAATCAGCCCCAGCATTTT
-,TRBJ2-5,14,TRBV7-8,few,CASSLDRLQETQYF,TGTGCCAGCAGCTTAGACAGGCTTCAAGAGACCCAGTACTTC
-,TRBJ2-5,11,TRBV20-1,-,CSARDRGDSRF,TGCAGTGCTAGAGATCGGGGGGACAGTCGATTC
TRBD1,TRBJ1-5,15,TRBV5-1,-,CASSEGQAANQPQHF,TGCGCCAGCAGCGAGGGACAGGCCGCCAATCAGCCCCAGCATTTT
TRBD2,TRBJ2-3,17,TRBV11-3,few,CASSSGSIAGSRDTQYF,TGTGCCAGCAGCTCTGGATCTATAGCGGGAAGCAGAGATACGCAGTATTTT
TRBD2,TRBJ2-1,16,TRBV6-4,-,CASSNPTSGGGDEQFF,TGTGCCAGCAGTAACCCTACTAGCGGGGGGGGCGATGAGCAGTTCTTC
-,TRBJ1-5,14,TRBV12-3/TRBV12-4,few,CASSSIRGGQPQHF,TGTGCCAGCAGCTCGATCAGGGGTGGTCAGCCCCAGCATTTT
TRBD1,TRBJ1-1,13,TRBV24-1,few,CATRLGQGSEAFF,TGTGCCACGAGACTAGGACAGGGTTCTGAAGCTTTCTTT
TRBD2,TRBJ2-2,15,TRBV12-3/TRBV12-4,few,CASSLGLVDTGELFF,TGTGCCAGCAGTTTGGGACTAGTCGACACCGGGGAGCTGTTTTTT
TRBD2,TRBJ2-7,13,TRBV20-1,-,CSASPTSVYEQYF,TGCAGTGCTAGCCCAACTAGCGTTTACGAGCAGTACTTC
-,TRBJ1-6,13,TRBV14,few,CASSRYRESPLHF,TGTGCCAGCAGCCGATACAGGGAATCACCCCTCCACTTT
-,TRBJ1-3,15,TRBV6-1,-,CASSDWGGSGNTIYF,TGTGCCAGCAGTGACTGGGGGGGCTCTGGAAACACCATATATTTT
-,TRBJ2-7,15,TRBV4-1,few,CASSQGSGFSYEQYF,TGCGCCAGCAGCCAAGGTTCGGGGTTCTCCTACGAGCAGTACTTC
-,TRBJ2-3,16,TRBV7-9,few,CASSGVAALITDTQYF,TGTGCCAGCAGCGGGGTAGCGGCCCTCATCACAGATACGCAGTATTTT
-,TRBJ1-1,12,TRBV29-1,-,CSVESMGRERFF,TGCAGCGTTGAAAGCATGGGCAGGGAGAGGTTCTTT
TRBD1,TRBJ1-1,16,TRBV4-1,-,CASSQGQTGPIRTAFF,TGCGCCAGCAGCCAAGGGCAGACAGGGCCGATAAGGACAGCTTTCTTT
TRBD1,TRBJ2-5,16,TRBV5-6,few,CASSLVGTGWQETQYF,TGTGCCAGCAGCTTGGTTGGGACAGGGTGGCAAGAGACCCAGTACTTC